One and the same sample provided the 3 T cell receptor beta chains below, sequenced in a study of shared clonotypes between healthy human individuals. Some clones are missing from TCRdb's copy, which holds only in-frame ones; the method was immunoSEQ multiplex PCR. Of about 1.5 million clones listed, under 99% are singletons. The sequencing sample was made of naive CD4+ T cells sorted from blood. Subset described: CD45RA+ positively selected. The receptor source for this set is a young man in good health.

As DNA, the CDR3 is TGTGCCAGCAGCTTGATGGACAGTTACGAGCAGTACTTC. Residues: CASSLMDSYEQYF. The rearrangement uses TRBV11-2 and TRBJ2-7; D perhaps matches TRBD1 (6 bases). The length of the CDR3 is 13 residues. Germline V gene lookup returns CDR1 SGHAT and CDR2 FQNNGV. Trimming took 3 bases from V and 4 from J, leaving 10 bases between them.

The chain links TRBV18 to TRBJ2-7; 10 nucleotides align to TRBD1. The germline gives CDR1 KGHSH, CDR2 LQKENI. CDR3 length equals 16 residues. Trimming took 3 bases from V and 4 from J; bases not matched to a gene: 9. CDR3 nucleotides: TGTGCCAGCTCACCGACTTCGACAGGGGGCGGGTACGAGCAGTACTTC. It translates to CASSPTSTGGGYEQYF.

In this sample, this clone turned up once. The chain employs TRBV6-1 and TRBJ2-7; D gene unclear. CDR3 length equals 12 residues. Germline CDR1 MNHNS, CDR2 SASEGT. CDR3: CAYQRGAYEQYF. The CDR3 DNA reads TGTGCTTACCAGCGTGGGGCCTACGAGCAGTACTTC.